These 26 T cell receptor beta chains came from one sample sequenced in a study of beta chain features in type 1 diabetes. The investigators reverse transcribed all of the isolated RNA, so they sequenced expressed TCRB transcripts. Repertoires were generated with immunoSEQ multiplex PCR, while TCRdb's copy carries only in-frame clones and drops some. The data contain around 140,000 clones, 9% to 10% of them singletons. Input material: central memory CD4+ T cells from blood. Source of these receptors: a woman in her thirties or forties in good health.

The CDR3 spells CASSARQGGDWTSPLHF. CDR3 nucleotides: TGCGCCAGCAGCGCCCGACAGGGTGGGGATTGGACTTCACCCCTCCACTTT. The V gene is TRBV5-1, the J gene TRBJ1-6; 7 positions match TRBD1. The J segment lost 9 bases and the V segment lost 4 bases, leaving 16 bases of the junction unmatched. Germline CDR1 and CDR2: SGHRS and YFSETQ. CDR3 length: 17 amino acids.

V usage is TRBV27 and J usage is TRBJ1-6; the match to TRBD1 covers 9 bases. Germline CDR1 reads MNHEY; CDR2 reads SMNVEV (reference sequence). The junction had 12 bases not matched to a gene; V was cut back by 8 bases and J by 10 bases. The CDR3 consists of 15 residues. The CDR3 DNA sequence: TGTGCCAGCTCCCCTCAACAGGGGGCTGGATCACCCCTCCACTTT. Its translation: CASSPQQGAGSPLHF.

This sequence joins TRBV5-1 and TRBJ2-5; TRBD1 agrees at 9 bases. With V trimmed by 9 bases and J by 1 base, 10 bases remained unmatched. Germline V lookup: CDR1 SGHRS, CDR2 YFSETQ. The CDR3 spans 15 residues. For the CDR3, the DNA is TGCGCCACCCGGCTCTGGACAGGGGCCCAAGAGACCCAGTACTTC. Translated, it gives CATRLWTGAQETQYF.

This clone was detected a few times. The chain recombines TRBV11-2 with TRBJ2-2; possibly TRBD1 for D (6 bases). Per germline, CDR1 SGHAT and CDR2 FQNNGV. V was shortened by 4 bases and J by 5 bases, with 14 bases between the two germline ends. The CDR3 consists of 15 residues. DNA for the CDR3: TGTGCCAGCAGCTCTTACCGGGACATAACCGGGGAGCTGTTTTTT. Translation gives CASSSYRDITGELFF.

The table lists this clone with many counts. This chain connects TRBV7-2 to TRBJ2-5; perhaps TRBD1 as D (6 bases). V gave up 1 base and J gave up 4 bases, with 16 bases separating them. CDR1 and CDR2 from the germline V gene are SGHTA and FQGNSA. The CDR3 sequence is 16 residues long. The CDR3 spells CASSLVVRDIRETQYF. The CDR3 region has the DNA TGTGCCAGCAGCTTAGTAGTAAGGGACATCAGAGAGACCCAGTACTTC.

The chain is built from TRBV19 and TRBJ2-7; TRBD1 matches 7 bases. Per germline, CDR1 LNHDA and CDR2 SQIVND (reference sequence). This CDR3 contains 16 residues. The V gene end was trimmed by 3 bases and the J gene end by 0 bases; junction bases not matched to a gene: 8. The CDR3 DNA follows: TGTGCCAGTAGTATCCCAGGGGGATACCCCTCCTACGAGCAGTACTTC. Amino acids: CASSIPGGYPSYEQYF. Complete variable domain (other parts from reference TRBV19 and TRBJ2-7): DGGITQSPKYLFRKEGQNVTLSCEQNLNHDAMYWYRQDPGQGLRLIYYSQIVNDFQKGDIAEGYSVSREKKESFPLTVTSAQKNPTAFYLCASSIPGGYPSYEQYFGPGTRLTVT.

J is TRBJ1-5 and V is TRBV10-3; no clear D gene. V was cut by 6 bases and J by 8 bases, with 14 bases left in between. The CDR3 totals 13 residues. Looked up from germline, CDR1 is ENHRY and CDR2 is SYGVKD. DNA of the CDR3: TGTGCCATCAGCATATACTTGGGAGAGCCCCAGCATTTT. It is translated as CAISIYLGEPQHF.

This sequence joins TRBV6-5 and TRBJ2-5; 14 nucleotides match TRBD2. The J segment lost 5 bases and the V segment lost 4 bases, leaving 6 bases of the junction unmatched. There are 16 residues in the CDR3. In germline, CDR1 is MNHEY, CDR2 SVGAGI. As DNA, the CDR3 is TGTGCCAGCAGTTCTACGACTAGCGGGGGGGATGAGACCCAGTACTTC. It encodes CASSSTTSGGDETQYF.

This clone was seen more than once but under ten times. The chain joins TRBV11-2 to TRBJ2-5, with TRBD1 identical over 7 bases. The CDR3 has 15 amino acids. Germline trimming cut 0 bases from V and 2 bases from J; bases unmatched to any gene: 3. CDR1 and CDR2 (germline): SGHAT, FQNNGV. The CDR3 bases are TGTGCCAGCAGCTTAGACCCAGGGGGACAAGAGACCCAGTACTTC. Residues: CASSLDPGGQETQYF. The whole variable domain, remainder taken from reference TRBV11-2 and TRBJ2-5, is EAGVAQSPRYKIIEKRQSVAFWCNPISGHATLYWYQQILGQGPKLLIQFQNNGVVDDSQLPKDRFSAERLKGVDSTLKIQPAKLEDSAVYLCASSLDPGGQETQYFGPGTRLLVL.

This clone was observed a few times. This sequence joins TRBV2 and TRBJ1-1; TRBD1 is a possible D gene (6 bases). There are 14 residues in the CDR3. V was clipped by 8 bases and J by 1 base, with 14 bases between them. Germline V gene lookup returns CDR1 SNHLY and CDR2 FYNNEI. CDR3 amino acids: CASSFQGGNTEAFF. The CDR3 coding sequence is TGTGCCAGCTCCTTCCAAGGGGGGAACACTGAAGCTTTCTTT.

This clone showed up just a few times. This chain joins TRBV2 and TRBJ2-3, with TRBD2 matching over 10 bases. The trim removed 6 bases at V and 5 bases at J, leaving 8 bases unmatched. The CDR3 is 15 amino acids. Germline loops: CDR1 SNHLY, CDR2 FYNNEI. The CDR3 sequence: CASSWGASGGDTQYF. Here the CDR3 DNA reads TGTGCCAGCAGCTGGGGAGCTAGCGGGGGAGATACGCAGTATTTT.

In this sample, this clone turned up a few times. The V call is TRBV9, the J call TRBJ1-2, with TRBD1 matching 8 bases. V shed 3 bases and J 7 bases; nucleotides not matched to a gene: 11. This CDR3 has 15 amino acids. Germline V gene sequence: CDR1 SGDLS, CDR2 YYNGEE. In DNA form, the CDR3 reads TGTGCCAGCAGCGCGGACAGGGTAAATTTCGGTGGCTACACCTTC. Amino acid sequence: CASSADRVNFGGYTF. Looking up the rest from reference TRBV9 and TRBJ1-2 gives the full variable domain: DSGVTQTPKHLITATGQRVTLRCSPRSGDLSVYWYQQSLDQGLQFLIQYYNGEERAKGNILERFSAQQFPDLHSELNLSSLELGDSALYFCASSADRVNFGGYTFGSGTRLTVV.

The V call is TRBV11-3, the J call TRBJ1-1, with a weak D call TRBD1 (5 bases). This CDR3 region has 14 residues. CDR1 and CDR2 (germline): SGHNT, YENEEA. The V gene lost 2 bases and the J gene lost 4 bases, with 11 bases spanning the gap. The CDR3 coding sequence is TGTGCCAGCAGCTTAAATCAGGGCGCCACTGAAGCTTTCTTT. Protein product: CASSLNQGATEAFF.

The chain is built from TRBV18 and TRBJ2-7; no definite D call. Trimming removed 4 bases from V and 4 bases from J, with 11 bases in between. The CDR3 runs 13 residues. The V gene's germline CDR1 is KGHSH and CDR2 LQKENI. CDR3 region: CASSQSLGYEQYF. As DNA, the CDR3 is TGTGCCAGCTCACAATCTCTCGGGTACGAGCAGTACTTC. Using reference TRBV18 and TRBJ2-7 for the parts outside the CDR3, the full variable domain is NAGVMQNPRHLVRRRGQEARLRCSPMKGHSHVYWYRQLPEEGLKFMVYLQKENIIDESGMPKERFSAEFPKEGPSILRIQQVVRGDSAAYFCASSQSLGYEQYFGPGTRLTVT.

This clone was counted between two and nine times. CDR3 bases: TGTGCTCCCTCGCCTCCCCCGGGACAGGAAGGCTACGAGCAGTACTTC. It translates to CAPSPPPGQEGYEQYF. V gene TRBV19 combines with J gene TRBJ2-7; 8 bases agree with TRBD1. The CDR3 loop spans 16 amino acids. Germline assignment: CDR1 LNHDA and CDR2 SQIVND (reference sequence).

This clone was recorded a few times. The chain is built from TRBV5-1 and TRBJ2-7, with D possibly TRBD2 on 5 matching bases. CDR3 size: 14 residues. Germline V gene sequence: CDR1 SGHRS, CDR2 YFSETQ. Trimming cost V 4 bases and J 0 bases, with 11 bases left between them. The CDR3 DNA reads TGCGCCAGCAGCCCTCTGGGGAGCTCCTACGAGCAGTACTTC. Residues: CASSPLGSSYEQYF.

Only a few counts were recorded for this clone. The chain recombines TRBV6-6 with TRBJ1-5, with D uncertain. This CDR3 is 13 amino acids long. Trimming stripped 2 bases from V and 5 bases from J, with 7 bases between. CDR1 and CDR2 (germline): MNHNY, SVGAGI (reference sequence). CDR3 loop: CASSYKGDQPQHF. CDR3 coding DNA: TGTGCCAGCAGTTACAAGGGAGATCAGCCCCAGCATTTT.

The rearrangement uses TRBV6-5 and TRBJ2-7; D perhaps matches TRBD2 (5 bases). V lost 6 bases, J lost 1 base, and 13 bases lay in between. Germline V gene data show CDR1 as MNHEY and CDR2 as SVGAGI. This CDR3 region has 14 residues. The CDR3 sequence is CASSPGIASYEQYF. The CDR3 nucleotides read TGTGCCAGCAGCCCCGGGATAGCGTCCTACGAGCAGTACTTC.

This clone showed up just a few times. The chain uses TRBV7-2 and TRBJ1-2, with 7 bases identical to TRBD1. V was pared by 4 bases and J by 13 bases, with 18 bases of the junction left unmatched. Per germline, CDR1 SGHTA and CDR2 FQGNSA. CDR3 size: 15 residues. The DNA for the CDR3 is TGTGCCAGCAGCTCCCTTAGCGAGAGAAGGGGGCCTACCACCTTC. Protein: CASSSLSERRGPTTF.

The chain couples TRBV29-1 to TRBJ2-7, with a tentative D call TRBD1 (7 bases). V dropped 8 bases and J dropped 5 bases, with 19 bases sitting between them. This CDR3 contains 13 residues. Germline lookup yields CDR1 SQVTM and CDR2 ANQGSEA. The CDR3 region is CSFLRRGLDEQYF. CDR3 DNA sequence: TGCAGCTTCCTGCGGAGGGGGCTCGACGAGCAGTACTTC.

CDR3 nucleotide sequence: TGTGCCAGCAGCTTATTTTCTCAAGAGACCCAGTACTTC. Translating gives CASSLFSQETQYF. The chain recombines TRBV7-2 with TRBJ2-5; D is uncertain. Germline loops: CDR1 SGHTA, CDR2 FQGNSA. The V end lost 2 bases, the J end lost 2 bases, and 6 bases lay between the germline ends. This CDR3 contains 13 residues.

The V gene is TRBV4-1, the J gene TRBJ1-1; 7 nucleotides align to TRBD1. This CDR3 has 15 amino acids. The V gene's germline CDR1 is MGHRA and CDR2 YSYEKL. J lost 5 bases, V lost 4 bases, and 10 bases had no gene match. CDR3 protein: CASSLTAGGITEAFF. DNA of the CDR3: TGCGCCAGCAGCCTTACGGCAGGGGGGATTACTGAAGCTTTCTTT.

A few counts support this clone. Distinct nucleotide sequences in the sample also encode this CDR3. The chain uses TRBV7-2 and TRBJ2-3; 7 nucleotides align to TRBD2. CDR3 length: 14 residues. Trimming cost V 2 bases and J 1 base; bases outside gene matches: 0. CDR1 and CDR2 (germline): SGHTA, FQGNSA. CDR3 sequence: CASSLSGGTDTQYF. The DNA for the CDR3 is TGTGCCAGCAGCTTAAGCGGGGGCACAGATACGCAGTATTTT.

V gene TRBV19 combines with J gene TRBJ1-5; no reliable D call. V lost 3 bases and J lost 6, with 9 bases in between. CDR1 LNHDA and CDR2 SQIVND come from the germline V gene (reference sequence). This CDR3 is 13 amino acids long. This CDR3 is CASSIGDIQPQHF. The CDR3 DNA is TGTGCCAGTAGTATCGGGGATATTCAGCCCCAGCATTTT. Variable domain in full (rest from reference TRBV19 and TRBJ1-5): DGGITQSPKYLFRKEGQNVTLSCEQNLNHDAMYWYRQDPGQGLRLIYYSQIVNDFQKGDIAEGYSVSREKKESFPLTVTSAQKNPTAFYLCASSIGDIQPQHFGDGTRLSIL.

This clone has more than one count but fewer than ten. The chain couples TRBV5-4 to TRBJ1-2, with D possibly being TRBD1 (5 bases). Deletions cut 4 bases from V and 8 bases from J, with 18 bases between. Per the germline V gene, CDR1 is SGHNT and CDR2 is YYREEE (reference sequence). The CDR3 extends over 14 amino acids. The CDR3 protein is CASSPGWTQEGYTF. In DNA, the CDR3 is TGTGCCAGCAGCCCTGGTTGGACACAAGAAGGCTACACCTTC.

This chain links TRBV6-1 with TRBJ1-1; 9 nucleotides agree with TRBD1. The V segment lost 8 bases and the J segment 4 bases; nucleotides outside the gene matches: 8. CDR1 MNHNS and CDR2 SASEGT come from the germline V gene. The CDR3 runs to 14 residues. CDR3 coding DNA: TGTGCCAGCGGCCGGACAGGGGAGGCCACTGAAGCTTTCTTT. It encodes CASGRTGEATEAFF.